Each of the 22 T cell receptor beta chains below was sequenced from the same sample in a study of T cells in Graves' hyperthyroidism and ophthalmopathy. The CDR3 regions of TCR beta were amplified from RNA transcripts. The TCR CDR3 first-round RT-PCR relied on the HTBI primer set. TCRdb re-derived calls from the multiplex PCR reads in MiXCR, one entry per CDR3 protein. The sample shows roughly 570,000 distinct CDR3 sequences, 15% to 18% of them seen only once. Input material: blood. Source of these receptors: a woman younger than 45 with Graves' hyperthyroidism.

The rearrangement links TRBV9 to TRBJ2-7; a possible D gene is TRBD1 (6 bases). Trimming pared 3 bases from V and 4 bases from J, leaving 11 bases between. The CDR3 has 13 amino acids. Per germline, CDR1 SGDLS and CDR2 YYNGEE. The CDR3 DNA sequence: TGTGCCAGCAGCGACCTCAGGGGTTACGAGCAGTACTTC. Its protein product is CASSDLRGYEQYF.

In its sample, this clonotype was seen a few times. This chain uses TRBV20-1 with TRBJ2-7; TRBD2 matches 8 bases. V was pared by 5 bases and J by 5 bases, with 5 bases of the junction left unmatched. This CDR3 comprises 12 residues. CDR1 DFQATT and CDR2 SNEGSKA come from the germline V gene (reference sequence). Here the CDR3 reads CSAYSGTHEQYF. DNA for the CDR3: TGCAGTGCTTATAGCGGGACCCACGAGCAGTACTTC.

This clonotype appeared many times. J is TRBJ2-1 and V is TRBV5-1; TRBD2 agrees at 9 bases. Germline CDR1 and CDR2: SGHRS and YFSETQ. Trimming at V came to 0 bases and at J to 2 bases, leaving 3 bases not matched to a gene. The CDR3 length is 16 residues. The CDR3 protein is CASSLGLAEAYNEQFF. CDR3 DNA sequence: TGCGCCAGCAGCTTGGGACTAGCGGAGGCCTACAATGAGCAGTTCTTC.

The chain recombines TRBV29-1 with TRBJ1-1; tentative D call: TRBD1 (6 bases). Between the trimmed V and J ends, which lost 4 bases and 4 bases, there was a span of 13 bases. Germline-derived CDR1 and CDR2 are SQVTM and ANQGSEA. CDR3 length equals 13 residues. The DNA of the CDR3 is TGCAGCGTTGTACGGAGGGGGGCCACTGAAGCTTTCTTT. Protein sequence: CSVVRRGATEAFF.

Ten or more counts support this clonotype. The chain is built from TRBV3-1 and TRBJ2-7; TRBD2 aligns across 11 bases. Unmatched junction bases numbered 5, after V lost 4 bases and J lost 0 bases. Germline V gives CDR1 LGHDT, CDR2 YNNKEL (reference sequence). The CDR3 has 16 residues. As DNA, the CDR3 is TGTGCCAGCAGCCCTCTAGCGGGAGGCCTCTCCTACGAGCAGTACTTC. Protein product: CASSPLAGGLSYEQYF.

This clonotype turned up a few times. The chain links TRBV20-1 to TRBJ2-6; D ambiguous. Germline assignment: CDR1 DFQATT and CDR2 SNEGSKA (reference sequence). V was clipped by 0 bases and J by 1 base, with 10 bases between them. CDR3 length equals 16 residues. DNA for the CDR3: TGCAGTGCTAGAGATCCTTTCGGTTCTGGGGCCAACGTCCTGACTTTC. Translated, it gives CSARDPFGSGANVLTF.

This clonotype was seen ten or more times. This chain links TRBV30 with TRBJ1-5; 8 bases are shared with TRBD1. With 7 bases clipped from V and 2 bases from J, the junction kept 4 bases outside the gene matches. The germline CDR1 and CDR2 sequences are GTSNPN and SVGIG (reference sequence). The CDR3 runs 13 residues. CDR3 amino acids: CAFGQGRNQPQHF. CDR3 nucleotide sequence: TGTGCCTTCGGACAGGGCCGCAATCAGCCCCAGCATTTT. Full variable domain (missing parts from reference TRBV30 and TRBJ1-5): SQTIHQWPATLVQPVGSPLSLECTVEGTSNPNLYWYRQAAGRGLQLLFYSVGIGQISSEVPQNLSASRPQDRQFILSSKKLLLSDSGFYLCAFGQGRNQPQHFGDGTRLSIL.

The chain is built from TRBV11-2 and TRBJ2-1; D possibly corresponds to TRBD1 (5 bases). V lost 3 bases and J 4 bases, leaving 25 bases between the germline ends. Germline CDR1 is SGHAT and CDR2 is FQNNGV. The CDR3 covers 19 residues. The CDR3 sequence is CASSFALPQPGRSYNEQFF. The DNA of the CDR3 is TGTGCCAGCAGCTTCGCCTTACCCCAACCAGGGCGGTCGTACAATGAGCAGTTCTTC.

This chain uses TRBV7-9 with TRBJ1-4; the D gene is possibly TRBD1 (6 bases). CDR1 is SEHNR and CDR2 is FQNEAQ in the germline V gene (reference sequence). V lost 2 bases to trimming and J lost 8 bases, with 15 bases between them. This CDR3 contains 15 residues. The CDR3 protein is CASSLNSRGGEKLFF. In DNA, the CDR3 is TGTGCCAGCAGCTTAAACTCCAGGGGAGGAGAAAAACTGTTTTTT.

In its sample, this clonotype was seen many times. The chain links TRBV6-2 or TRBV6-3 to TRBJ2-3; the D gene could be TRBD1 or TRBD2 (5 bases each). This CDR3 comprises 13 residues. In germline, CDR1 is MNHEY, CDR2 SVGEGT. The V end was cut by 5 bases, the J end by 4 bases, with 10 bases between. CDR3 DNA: TGTGCCAGCAGTCGAGGGGTTGCAGATACGCAGTATTTT. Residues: CASSRGVADTQYF.

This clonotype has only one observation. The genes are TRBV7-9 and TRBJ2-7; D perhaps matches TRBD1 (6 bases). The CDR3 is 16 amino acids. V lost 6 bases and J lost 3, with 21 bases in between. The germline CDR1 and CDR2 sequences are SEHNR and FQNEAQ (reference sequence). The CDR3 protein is CASSANREGYSYEQYF. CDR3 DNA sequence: TGTGCCAGCAGTGCAAACAGGGAAGGATACAGCTACGAGCAGTACTTC. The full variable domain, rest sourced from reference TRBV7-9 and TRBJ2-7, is DTGVSQNPRHKITKRGQNVTFRCDPISEHNRLYWYRQTLGQGPEFLTYFQNEAQLEKSRLLSDRFSAERPKGSFSTLEIQRTEQGDSAMYLCASSANREGYSYEQYFGPGTRLTVT.

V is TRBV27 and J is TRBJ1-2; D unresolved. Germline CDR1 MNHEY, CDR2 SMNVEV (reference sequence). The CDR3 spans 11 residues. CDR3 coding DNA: TGTGCAAGCGGGAGTTCCTATGGCTACACCTTC. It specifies CASGSSYGYTF.

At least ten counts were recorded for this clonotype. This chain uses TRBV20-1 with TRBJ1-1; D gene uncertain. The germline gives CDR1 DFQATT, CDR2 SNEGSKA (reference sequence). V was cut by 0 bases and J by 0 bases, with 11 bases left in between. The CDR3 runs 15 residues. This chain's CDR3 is CSARDEVLMNTEAFF. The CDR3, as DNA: TGCAGTGCTAGAGATGAGGTGCTTATGAACACTGAAGCTTTCTTT.

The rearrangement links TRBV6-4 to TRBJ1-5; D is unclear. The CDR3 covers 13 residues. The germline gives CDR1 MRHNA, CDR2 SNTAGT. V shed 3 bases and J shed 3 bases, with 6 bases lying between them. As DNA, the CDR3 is TGTGCCAGCAGTGAGCATCCCAATCAGCCCCAGCATTTT. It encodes CASSEHPNQPQHF.

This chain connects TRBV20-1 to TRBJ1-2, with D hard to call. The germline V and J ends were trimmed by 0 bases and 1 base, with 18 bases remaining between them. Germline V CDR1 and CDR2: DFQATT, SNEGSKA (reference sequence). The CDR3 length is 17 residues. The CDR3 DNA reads TGCAGTGCTAGAGATCACCAATCCGCGAGGTATAACTATGGCTACACCTTC. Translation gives CSARDHQSARYNYGYTF.

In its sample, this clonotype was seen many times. The CDR3 reads CASSGGRVTEKLFF. CDR3 nucleotide sequence: TGTGCCAGCAGTGGGGGCAGGGTAACTGAAAAACTGTTTTTT. This chain joins TRBV28 and TRBJ1-4, with a tentative D call TRBD1 (6 bases). This CDR3 contains 14 residues. The V end was cut by 5 bases, the J end by 7 bases, with 14 bases between. Germline V CDR1 and CDR2: MDHEN, SYDVKM.

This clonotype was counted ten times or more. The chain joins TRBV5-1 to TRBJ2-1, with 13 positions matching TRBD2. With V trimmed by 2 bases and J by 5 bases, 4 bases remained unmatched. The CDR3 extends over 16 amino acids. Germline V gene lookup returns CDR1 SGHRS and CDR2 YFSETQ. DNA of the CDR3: TGCGCCAGCAGCTTCATACTAGCGGGAGGGGACAATGAGCAGTTCTTC. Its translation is CASSFILAGGDNEQFF.

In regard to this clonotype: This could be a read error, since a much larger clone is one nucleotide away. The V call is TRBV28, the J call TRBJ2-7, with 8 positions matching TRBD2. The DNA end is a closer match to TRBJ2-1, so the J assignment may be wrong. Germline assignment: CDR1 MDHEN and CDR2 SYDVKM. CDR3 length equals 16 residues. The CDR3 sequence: CASSPGGGGDSYEQFF. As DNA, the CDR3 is TGTGCCAGCAGCCCGGGGGGGGGGGGGGATTCCTACGAGCAGTTCTTC.

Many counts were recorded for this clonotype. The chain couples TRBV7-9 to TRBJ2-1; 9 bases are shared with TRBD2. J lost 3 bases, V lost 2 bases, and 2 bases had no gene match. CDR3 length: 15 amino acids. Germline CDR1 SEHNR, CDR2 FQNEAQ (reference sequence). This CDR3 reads CASSLLAGIYNEQFF. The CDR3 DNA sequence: TGTGCCAGCAGCTTACTAGCGGGGATCTACAATGAGCAGTTCTTC.

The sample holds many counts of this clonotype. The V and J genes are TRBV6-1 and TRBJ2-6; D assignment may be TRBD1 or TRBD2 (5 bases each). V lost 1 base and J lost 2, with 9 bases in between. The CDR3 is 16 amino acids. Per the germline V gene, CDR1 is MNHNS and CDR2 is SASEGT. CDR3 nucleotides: TGTGCCAGCAGTGAAGATGAGGGGACTGGGGCCAACGTCCTGACTTTC. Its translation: CASSEDEGTGANVLTF.

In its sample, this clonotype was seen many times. Written as DNA, the CDR3 is TGTGCCAGCAGCTTAGATCTCACGAACACTGAAGCTTTCTTT. Amino acid sequence: CASSLDLTNTEAFF. The chain carries TRBV7-9 and TRBJ1-1; D uncertain. The V gene's germline CDR1 is SEHNR and CDR2 FQNEAQ (reference sequence). Trimming removed 1 base at V and 1 base at J, with 7 bases between. This CDR3 spans 14 amino acids.

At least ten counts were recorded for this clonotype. The CDR3 sequence is CASSYVRPGLAGKSSYNEQFF. CDR3 nucleotide sequence: TGTGCCAGCAGTTACGTAAGGCCGGGACTAGCGGGTAAAAGCTCCTACAATGAGCAGTTCTTC. V and J are TRBV6-5 and TRBJ2-1, with 12 bases that match TRBD2. V trimming: 2 bases; J trimming: 0 bases; junction bases outside the gene matches: 14. Germline values: CDR1 MNHEY, CDR2 SVGAGI. The CDR3 consists of 21 residues.